This T cell receptor beta chain was observed in a study of T cell repertoires in cytomegalovirus infection. Study-wide results and caveats: HLA-C-restricted TCR beta clonotypes specific for CMV led the ex vivo response.

TCRdb reanalysed the reads using MiXCR and keeps one entry per CDR3 protein. The sample holds some 320,000 distinct CDR3 sequences; roughly 28% are singletons and the top ten take 20%. Turning to this clonotype: The antigen remains unidentified.

This TCR came from a human donor in good health (CMV status not recorded). Some clones in this sample may be carry-over from other donors' samples. The sample in question was cultured PBMCs, obtained from culture after CMV antigen stimulation.

This chain's CDR3 is CASSTGQGRNGYTF. Here the CDR3 DNA reads TGTGCCAGTAGTACCGGACAGGGAAGGAATGGCTACACCTTC. The chain combines TRBV19 with TRBJ1-2, with 8 bases that match TRBD1. This CDR3 has 14 residues. Trimming cost V 4 bases and J 6 bases; bases outside gene matches: 7. Germline CDR1 reads LNHDA; CDR2 reads SQIVND (reference sequence).